This entry describes one TCR beta chain. This CDR3 spans 16 amino acids. Germline V lookup: CDR1 MNHEY, CDR2 SMNVEV (reference sequence). The trim removed 7 bases at V and 2 bases at J, leaving 10 bases unmatched. These data are taken from a study of tumor T cells in aggressive B-cell lymphoma. The method was immunoSEQ multiplex PCR; TCRdb's version includes in-frame clones alone and lacks a portion of them. This sample has 3,800 or so clones; approximately 93% occur once, and the top ten carry about 2%. The TCR was taken from an adult with diffuse large B cell lymphoma. This chain links TRBV27 with TRBJ2-3; TRBD1 matches 9 bases. Sequencing input: tumor tissue. CDR3 nucleotides: TGTGCCAGCATCCCCTCCGGGACAGGGTACACAGATACGCAGTATTTT. It specifies CASIPSGTGYTDTQYF.